This TCR beta chain stems from a study of brain T cells in children with intractable seizures. Sequencing used immunoSEQ multiplex PCR; TCRdb keeps in-frame clones, though not all of them. The data contain 88,000 or so clones, 90% to 95% of them singletons. From germline, CDR1 is SNHLY and CDR2 FYNNEI. V lost 3 bases, J lost 6 bases, and 17 bases lay in between. There are 15 residues in the CDR3. Findings and limits, study-wide: Clones missing pre-surgery may reflect undersampling of that blood sample.

Sequencing was limited to surgery cases with top T cell transcript signatures in brain tissue. Before surgery, patients took at least one anti-epileptic drug. For this clone: Its antigen is not identified.

The clonotype originates from a girl between 2 and 10 years old with Rasmussen encephalitis and intractable seizures. The input for sequencing was peripheral blood, taken at surgery. The V call is TRBV2, the J call TRBJ1-2, with no clear D. CDR3 nucleotide sequence: TGTGCCAGCAGTGAGCCAGCCCGGACCCAAGATGGCTACACCTTC. It translates to CASSEPARTQDGYTF.